This TCR beta chain derives from a study of shared clonotypes between healthy human individuals. Several immunoSEQ plates held equal portions of the genomic DNA taken from each subset. The table came from immunoSEQ multiplex PCR; TCRdb's copy has only in-frame clones and leaves some out. The data contain about half a million clones, 78% of them seen just once; the ten biggest clones take up about 11%. The ends were cut back, 3 bases at V and 0 bases at J, with 9 bases in the middle. The length of the CDR3 is 14 residues. Germline assignment: CDR1 MNHEY and CDR2 SMNVEV (reference sequence). Input material: PBMCs. This chain connects TRBV27 to TRBJ2-7; D possibly corresponds to TRBD1 (5 bases). The TCR sequence derives from a woman aged 40 to 55 in good health. Some clones in this sample may be carry-over from other donors' samples. This CDR3 is CASSLRQSSYEQYF. CDR3 nucleotides: TGTGCCAGCAGTTTGAGACAGTCCTCCTACGAGCAGTACTTC.